One TCR beta chain is described in this entry. Vbeta (60) and Jbeta (13) primers were used in the PCR. The repertoire was sequenced with immunoSEQ multiplex PCR; TCRdb's copy has only in-frame clones and lacks some. The sample holds fewer than 250,000 clones, 78% seen once. The data belong to a study of cytomegalovirus exposure and HLA in healthy donors. The sample taken for sequencing was PBMCs. The receptor comes from a male donor in good health and CMV-seronegative.

CDR3 DNA: TGTGCCAGCAGCCAAGAGTATCGAGGCACTGAAGCTTTCTTT. Translating gives CASSQEYRGTEAFF. V gene TRBV14 combines with J gene TRBJ1-1; D is uncertain. CDR1 SGHDN and CDR2 FVKESK come from the germline V gene. V lost 0 bases, J lost 4 bases, and 9 bases lay in between. The CDR3 is 14 amino acids.